These T cell receptor beta chains were read from a single sample in a study of beta chain features in type 1 diabetes. Clones were sequenced by immunoSEQ multiplex PCR, and TCRdb holds only the in-frame ones, with some missing. Of approximately 150,000 clones in the sample, almost 65% were seen once. Sequenced input: naive CD4+ T cells from blood. These receptors originate from a man under 40 with type 1 diabetes. CDR3s include the opening cysteine and the closing phenylalanine or tryptophan. A D gene is named only where the DNA matches it firmly. Size values are once, few and many counts, or a class for expanded clones, and some rows have none.

CDR3nt: TGTGCCAGCAGCCTGAGCCCCGGCGCAGATACGCAGTATTTT; CDR3aa: CASSLSPGADTQYF; abundance: few; v_gene: TRBV7-2; d_gene: -; j_gene: TRBJ2-3
CDR3nt: TGTGCCTGGAGTGTAAATTGGGGAGGTGGCAATGAGCAGTTCTTC; CDR3aa: CAWSVNWGGGNEQFF; abundance: -; v_gene: TRBV30; d_gene: -; j_gene: TRBJ2-1
CDR3nt: TGTGCCAGCAGCTTGGAAGGGACAGGATACAATGAGCAGTTCTTC; CDR3aa: CASSLEGTGYNEQFF; abundance: few; v_gene: TRBV9; d_gene: TRBD1; j_gene: TRBJ2-1
CDR3nt: TGCGCCAGCAGCCCCGACAGCGCTAATGAAAAACTGTTTTTT; CDR3aa: CASSPDSANEKLFF; abundance: -; v_gene: TRBV4-3; d_gene: -; j_gene: TRBJ1-4
CDR3nt: TGCAGCGGTTCTTACGGATCTCGGGGGCCCCAGCATTTT; CDR3aa: CSGSYGSRGPQHF; abundance: -; v_gene: TRBV29-1; d_gene: -; j_gene: TRBJ1-5
CDR3nt: TGTGCCAGCACCCCCCCGAACACCGGGGAGCTGTTTTTT; CDR3aa: CASTPPNTGELFF; abundance: -; v_gene: TRBV7-2; d_gene: -; j_gene: TRBJ2-2
CDR3nt: TGTGCCAGCAGCGCCGACAGACCTAGCACAGATACGCAGTATTTT; CDR3aa: CASSADRPSTDTQYF; abundance: -; v_gene: TRBV7-9; d_gene: -; j_gene: TRBJ2-3
CDR3nt: TGCAGCGGCGCCGGCGGGGCCAATGAGCAGTTCTTC; CDR3aa: CSGAGGANEQFF; abundance: few; v_gene: TRBV29-1; d_gene: -; j_gene: TRBJ2-1
CDR3nt: TGTGCCAGCAGTCCTTCGAAAGACTATGGCTACACCTTC; CDR3aa: CASSPSKDYGYTF; abundance: -; v_gene: TRBV6-6; d_gene: -; j_gene: TRBJ1-2
CDR3nt: TGTGCCAGCAGCGCTGGGGAGGGGCCTAAAACCTACGAGCAGTACTTC; CDR3aa: CASSAGEGPKTYEQYF; abundance: -; v_gene: TRBV9; d_gene: TRBD2; j_gene: TRBJ2-7
CDR3nt: TGTGCCTGGAGGGGGACGGCTTTTAGCTCCTACAATGAGCAGTTCTTC; CDR3aa: CAWRGTAFSSYNEQFF; abundance: -; v_gene: TRBV30; d_gene: -; j_gene: TRBJ2-1
CDR3nt: TGTGCCTGGAGTGGGTCGACAGGATATCAGCCCCAGCATTTT; CDR3aa: CAWSGSTGYQPQHF; abundance: few; v_gene: TRBV30; d_gene: -; j_gene: TRBJ1-5
CDR3nt: TGTGCCAGCAGCCATTGGGTGGCTTCTGGAAACACCATATATTTT; CDR3aa: CASSHWVASGNTIYF; abundance: -; v_gene: TRBV13; d_gene: -; j_gene: TRBJ1-3
CDR3nt: TGTGCCACCAGCAGAGCAAACGGCGACAGTGCCAAAAACATTCAGTACTTC; CDR3aa: CATSRANGDSAKNIQYF; abundance: few; v_gene: TRBV15; d_gene: -; j_gene: TRBJ2-4
CDR3nt: TGTGCCTGGAGTGTACTATGGGAGTCACCCCTCCACTTT; CDR3aa: CAWSVLWESPLHF; abundance: -; v_gene: TRBV30; d_gene: -; j_gene: TRBJ1-6
CDR3nt: TGTGCCAGCAGTGAGGGACAGGCGAACACTGAAGCTTTCTTT; CDR3aa: CASSEGQANTEAFF; abundance: -; v_gene: TRBV2; d_gene: TRBD1; j_gene: TRBJ1-1
CDR3nt: TGTGCCAGCAGTGATACCTGGCTATCACCCCTCCACTTT; CDR3aa: CASSDTWLSPLHF; abundance: -; v_gene: TRBV2; d_gene: -; j_gene: TRBJ1-6
CDR3nt: TGTGCCAGCAGTGATAAAGGGACAGGGGGCTACACCTTC; CDR3aa: CASSDKGTGGYTF; abundance: -; v_gene: TRBV25-1; d_gene: TRBD1; j_gene: TRBJ1-2
CDR3nt: TGTGCCAGCAGCTTAGGGGAGACAGTGAAATTCTTC; CDR3aa: CASSLGETVKFF; abundance: few; v_gene: TRBV7-9; d_gene: -; j_gene: TRBJ2-1
CDR3nt: TGTGCCAGCAGCCGCGGGACAGCTTTCTATGGCTACACCTTC; CDR3aa: CASSRGTAFYGYTF; abundance: -; v_gene: TRBV6-5; d_gene: TRBD1; j_gene: TRBJ1-2
CDR3nt: TGCGCCCGTAGGGTCGAACTGTTTTTT; CDR3aa: CARRVELFF; abundance: few; v_gene: TRBV4-3; d_gene: -; j_gene: TRBJ1-4
CDR3nt: TGTGCCAGCAGCCCATTAGGCTACGAGCAGTACTTC; CDR3aa: CASSPLGYEQYF; abundance: -; v_gene: TRBV7-9; d_gene: -; j_gene: TRBJ2-7
CDR3nt: TGTGCCTGGAGCGACAGCCAGGGGGCTTTCTTT; CDR3aa: CAWSDSQGAFF; abundance: few; v_gene: TRBV30; d_gene: -; j_gene: TRBJ1-1
CDR3nt: TGTGCCAGCTCACAACGGGTCGATGAGCAGTTCTTC; CDR3aa: CASSQRVDEQFF; abundance: -; v_gene: TRBV18; d_gene: -; j_gene: TRBJ2-1
CDR3nt: TGCAGCGTTGGCGCGGGACAAGCCTCAACTAATGAAAAACTGTTTTTT; CDR3aa: CSVGAGQASTNEKLFF; abundance: -; v_gene: TRBV29-1; d_gene: -; j_gene: TRBJ1-4
CDR3nt: TGTGCCAGCAGTTACTCGAGACAGGGGACCTACGAGCAGTACTTC; CDR3aa: CASSYSRQGTYEQYF; abundance: -; v_gene: TRBV6-5; d_gene: TRBD1; j_gene: TRBJ2-7
CDR3nt: TGCAGCGCTAACAGGGGAGGCACAGATACGCAGTATTTT; CDR3aa: CSANRGGTDTQYF; abundance: -; v_gene: TRBV29-1; d_gene: TRBD1; j_gene: TRBJ2-3
CDR3nt: TGTGCCAGCTCCCAGAGCGATGGGGTAACTAATGAAAAACTGTTTTTT; CDR3aa: CASSQSDGVTNEKLFF; abundance: -; v_gene: TRBV18; d_gene: -; j_gene: TRBJ1-4